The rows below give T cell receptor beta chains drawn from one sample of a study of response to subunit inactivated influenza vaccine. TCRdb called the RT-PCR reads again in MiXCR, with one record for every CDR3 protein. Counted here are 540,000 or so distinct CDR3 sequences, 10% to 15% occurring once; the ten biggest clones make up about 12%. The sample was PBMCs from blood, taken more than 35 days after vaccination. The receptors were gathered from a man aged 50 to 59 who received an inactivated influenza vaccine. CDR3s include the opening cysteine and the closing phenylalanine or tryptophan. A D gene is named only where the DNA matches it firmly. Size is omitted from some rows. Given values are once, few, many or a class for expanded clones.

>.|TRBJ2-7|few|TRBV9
TGTGCCAGCAGCGTACGGGCCAGCTCCTACGAGCAGTACTTC
CASSVRASSYEQYF
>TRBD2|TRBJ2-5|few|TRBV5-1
TGCGCCAGCAGCCTGGGGACTAGCGGCTTCCAAGAGACCCAGTACTTC
CASSLGTSGFQETQYF
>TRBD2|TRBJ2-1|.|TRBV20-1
TGCAGTGCGGCCGGGACTAGCGGGAGGGCCGGGTTTGAGCAGTTCTTC
CSAAGTSGRAGFEQFF
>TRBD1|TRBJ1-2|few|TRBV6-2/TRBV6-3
TGTGCCAGCAGGTGGACAGGGGCAAAAGGCTACACCTTC
CASRWTGAKGYTF
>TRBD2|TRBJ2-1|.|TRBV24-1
TGTGCCACCAGTGACCCCGGACTAGCGGGAGGATTTAACAATGAGCAGTTCTTC
CATSDPGLAGGFNNEQFF
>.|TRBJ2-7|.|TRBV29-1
TGCAGCGTTGTTATCAGGGGAAACGAGCAGTACTTC
CSVVIRGNEQYF
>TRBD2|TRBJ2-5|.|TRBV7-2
TGTGCCAGCAGCCCTCTGGGACTAGCGGGAGGAGAGACCCAGTACTTC
CASSPLGLAGGETQYF
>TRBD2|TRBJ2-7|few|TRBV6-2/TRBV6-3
TGTGCCAGCACCCAACTAGCGGGCTCCTACGAGCAGTACTTC
CASTQLAGSYEQYF
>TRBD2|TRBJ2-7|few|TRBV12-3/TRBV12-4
TGTGCCAGCAGAGAACCGGGACTAGCGGGACCCGAGCAGTACTTC
CASREPGLAGPEQYF
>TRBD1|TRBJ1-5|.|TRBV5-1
TGCGCCAGCAGCGTGGAAGCAGGGGGTGGCCAGCCCCAGCATTTT
CASSVEAGGGQPQHF
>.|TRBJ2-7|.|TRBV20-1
TGCAGTGCTAGAGGCCCAGTCGGAAACTACGAGCAGTACTTC
CSARGPVGNYEQYF
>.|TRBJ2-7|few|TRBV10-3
TGTGCCATCAGTGAGTCCTCGACGAATTTCCCCTACTTC
CAISESSTNFPYF
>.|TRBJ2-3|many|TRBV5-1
TGCGCCAGCAGCGAACCTACTGCGGATACGCAGTATTTT
CASSEPTADTQYF
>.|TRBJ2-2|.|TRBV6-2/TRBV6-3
TGTGCCAGCAGCCGGGGTTTCGGGGAGCTGTTTTTT
CASSRGFGELFF
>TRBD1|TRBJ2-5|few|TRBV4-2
TGTGCCAGCAGCCAGACAGGGGAAGGTAAAAAGACCCAGTACTTC
CASSQTGEGKKTQYF
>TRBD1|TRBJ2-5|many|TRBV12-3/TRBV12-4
TGTGCCAGCAGTTTAACGGGACAGGGCCTCCAAGAGACCCAGTACTTC
CASSLTGQGLQETQYF
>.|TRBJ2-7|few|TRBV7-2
TGTGCCAGCAGCTTAATTCCAGATTCCTCCTACGAGCAGTACTTC
CASSLIPDSSYEQYF
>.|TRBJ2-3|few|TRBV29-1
TGCAGCGTTGAAGGGGTAGGCACAGATACGCAGTATTTT
CSVEGVGTDTQYF
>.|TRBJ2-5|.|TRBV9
TGTGCCAGCAGCGGACAGGTTAGCCAAGAGACCCAGTACTTC
CASSGQVSQETQYF
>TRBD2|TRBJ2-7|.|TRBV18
TGTGCCAGCTCACCACCGTGGGGGGGTCGGTACGAGCAGTACTTC
CASSPPWGGRYEQYF
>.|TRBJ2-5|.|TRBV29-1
TGCAGCGTTCCCGGGGCAACCTTGGGTTCCCAGTACTTC
CSVPGATLGSQYF
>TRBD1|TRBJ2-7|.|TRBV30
TGTGCAACGGGACGAGGGACAGGGATTATCTACGAGCAGTACTTC
CATGRGTGIIYEQYF
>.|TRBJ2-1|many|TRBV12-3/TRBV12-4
TGTGCCAGCAGTTTGGACTCGGCTAGCGTCTATGAGCAGTTCTTC
CASSLDSASVYEQFF
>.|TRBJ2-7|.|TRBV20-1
TGCAGTGCTAGCACAGAACCCCCCTACGAGCAGTACTTC
CSASTEPPYEQYF
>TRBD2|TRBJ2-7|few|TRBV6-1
TGTGCCAGCAGTGACTATGGACTAGCGGATTACGAGCAGTACTTC
CASSDYGLADYEQYF
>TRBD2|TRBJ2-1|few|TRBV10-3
TGTGCCATCAGTGACGTAGCGGGAGGGGGCAATGAGCAGTTCTTC
CAISDVAGGGNEQFF
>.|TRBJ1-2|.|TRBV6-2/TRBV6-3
TGTGCCAGCAGGTACAGGGATGGCTACACCTTC
CASRYRDGYTF
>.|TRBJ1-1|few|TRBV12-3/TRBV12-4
TGTGCCAGCAAGTCCGGATCGGGGAGCACTGAAGCTTTCTTT
CASKSGSGSTEAFF
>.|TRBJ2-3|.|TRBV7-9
TGTGCCAGCACCCATACAGGGTATTATCCAGATACGCAGTATTTT
CASTHTGYYPDTQYF
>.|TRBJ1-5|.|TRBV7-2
TGTACCAGCAGCCTGTACAGGGTACCAAATCAGCCCCAGCATTTT
CTSSLYRVPNQPQHF
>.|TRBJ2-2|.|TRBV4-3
TGCGCCAGCAGCCAAGATTATGCGAACGGGGAGCTGTTTTTT
CASSQDYANGELFF
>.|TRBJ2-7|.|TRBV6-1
TGTGCCAGCAGTCGTACTAGCTTCTACGAGCAGTACTTC
CASSRTSFYEQYF
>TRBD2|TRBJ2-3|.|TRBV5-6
TGTGCCAGCAGCTACCGGACTAGCGGGAGACAAGATACGCAGTATTTT
CASSYRTSGRQDTQYF
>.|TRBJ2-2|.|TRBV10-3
TGTGCCATCAGCCCCTGGGCCAGGGTTAACGGGGAGCTGTTTTTT
CAISPWARVNGELFF
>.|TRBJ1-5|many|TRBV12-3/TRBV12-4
TGTGCCAGCAGTTTTGGCGGGGGAAGCAATCAGCCCCAGCATTTT
CASSFGGGSNQPQHF
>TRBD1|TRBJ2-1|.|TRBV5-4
TGTGCCAGCAGCAGCACAGGGGCGGGCAATGAGCAGTTCTTC
CASSSTGAGNEQFF
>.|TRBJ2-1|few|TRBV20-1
TGCAGTGCTGCTCTCAATCTAGCGTTGACCTACAATGAGCAGTTCTTC
CSAALNLALTYNEQFF
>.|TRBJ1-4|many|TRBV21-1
TGTGCCAGCAGCAAGGTGGGAGTACGGGAAAAACTGTTTTTT
CASSKVGVREKLFF
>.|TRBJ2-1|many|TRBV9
TGTGCCAGCAGCGTAGAGGCTAGCGTGGACCTAGGTGGGCAGTTCTTC
CASSVEASVDLGGQFF
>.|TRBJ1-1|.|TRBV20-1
TGCAGTGCTGACTCCCCACCGGGACAGAACACTGAAGCTTTCTTT
CSADSPPGQNTEAFF
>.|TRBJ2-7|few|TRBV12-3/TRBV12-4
TGTGCCAGCAGTTTGCCGGGACGCTCCCACGAGCAGTACTTC
CASSLPGRSHEQYF
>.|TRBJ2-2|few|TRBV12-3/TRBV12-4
TGTGCCAGCAGTTTTCCGGGTGAGGAGCTGTTTTTT
CASSFPGEELFF
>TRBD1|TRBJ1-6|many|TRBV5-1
TGCGCCAGCAGCTTCGTGATTACCGGGACAGAAAATTCACCCCTCCACTTT
CASSFVITGTENSPLHF
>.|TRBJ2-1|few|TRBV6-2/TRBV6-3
TGTGCCAGTAAGACCGGACTAAACAATGAGCAGTTCTTC
CASKTGLNNEQFF
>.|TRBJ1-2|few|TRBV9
TGTGCCAGCAGCGTTGGGCCGACCTATGGCTACACCTTC
CASSVGPTYGYTF